Each of the 27 T cell receptor beta chains below was sequenced from the same sample in a study of T cells after yellow fever vaccination. TCRdb analysed the 5' RACE reads with MiXCR anew, one entry per CDR3 protein. Of 110,000 or so distinct CDR3 sequences listed, around 6.7% are singletons. This material consisted of CD4+ T cells sorted from PBMCs, taken more than 35 days after the first yellow fever vaccination. The receptors shown here come from a man aged 18 to 35 who received the YFV17D yellow fever vaccine.

This chain connects TRBV13 to TRBJ1-4, with 9 bases fitting TRBD1. Germline CDR1 and CDR2: PRHDT and FYEKMQ (reference sequence). J was trimmed by 8 bases and V by 11 bases; bases with no gene match: 21. This CDR3 contains 17 residues. Here the CDR3 DNA reads TGTGCCCGCTGTTTCTCGTTTCGGGGGACAGGGTACGAAAAACTGTTTTTT. This translates into CARCFSFRGTGYEKLFF.

This clonotype was counted ten times or more. The CDR3 loop is CASSQGGMGRGGHNEQFF. In nucleotides, the CDR3 is TGCGCCAGCAGCCAAGGGGGGATGGGGCGGGGGGGACACAATGAGCAGTTCTTC. The V gene is TRBV4-3, the J gene TRBJ2-1; 9 nucleotides match TRBD2. Looked up from germline, CDR1 is LGHNA and CDR2 is YSLEER. Unmatched junction bases numbered 12, after V lost 1 base and J lost 5 bases. The CDR3 consists of 18 residues.

This clonotype has just a few counts. The chain is built from TRBV7-8 and TRBJ2-1; 8 nucleotides align to TRBD2. The trim removed 7 bases at V and 6 bases at J, leaving 11 bases unmatched. This CDR3 has 15 residues. Per the germline V gene, CDR1 is SGHVS and CDR2 is FQNEAQ. In DNA form, the CDR3 reads TGTGCCAGCACCCCGCCGGGGGGGTCCGGCAATGAGCAGTTCTTC. Amino acid sequence: CASTPPGGSGNEQFF.

This clonotype was detected a few times. This rearrangement joins TRBV20-1 to TRBJ1-2; the D gene is possibly TRBD1 (6 bases). The CDR3 is 15 amino acids. The V gene lost 1 base and the J gene lost 8 bases, with 20 bases spanning the gap. From germline, CDR1 is DFQATT and CDR2 SNEGSKA (reference sequence). CDR3 in DNA: TGCAGTGCTAGAGCCGATGGGGGGCGGGGAGAAGGCTACACCTTC. Translating it yields CSARADGGRGEGYTF.

This clonotype came up many times. The chain carries TRBV5-1 and TRBJ1-4, with a possible D match to TRBD1 (5 bases). Germline V gene lookup returns CDR1 SGHRS and CDR2 YFSETQ. The CDR3 sequence is 14 residues long. V lost 1 base and J 10 bases, leaving 14 bases between the germline ends. The CDR3 coding sequence is TGCGCCAGCAGCTTGCAATATCAGGGAGGAAAACTGTTTTTT. Translated, it gives CASSLQYQGGKLFF.

A few counts support this clonotype. The CDR3: CASSTGTSGGADTQYF. Here the CDR3 DNA reads TGCGCCAGCAGCACTGGGACTAGCGGGGGGGCGGATACGCAGTATTTT. The chain has TRBV5-1 and TRBJ2-3; 16 bases map to TRBD2. The CDR3 extends over 16 amino acids. Unmatched junction bases numbered 5, after V lost 4 bases and J lost 6 bases. CDR1 and CDR2 from the germline V gene are SGHRS and YFSETQ.

Ten or more counts support this clonotype. This chain links TRBV19 with TRBJ1-1; D is uncertain. CDR1 is LNHDA and CDR2 is SQIVND in the germline V gene (reference sequence). The CDR3 is made up of 14 amino acids. The V gene lost 4 bases and the J gene lost 4 bases, with 13 bases spanning the gap. The CDR3 loop is CASSTFSLGTEAFF. The CDR3, as DNA: TGTGCCAGTAGTACTTTCAGTTTGGGCACTGAAGCTTTCTTT.

This clonotype was observed a handful of times. The chain couples TRBV30 to TRBJ1-1; D remains ambiguous. Germline V lookup: CDR1 GTSNPN, CDR2 SVGIG (reference sequence). The germline V and J ends were trimmed by 4 bases and 0 bases, with 9 bases remaining between them. The CDR3 is 13 residues long. This CDR3 reads CAWKIGMNTEAFF. The CDR3 DNA is TGTGCCTGGAAAATAGGGATGAACACTGAAGCTTTCTTT. Looking up the rest from reference TRBV30 and TRBJ1-1 gives the full variable domain: SQTIHQWPATLVQPVGSPLSLECTVEGTSNPNLYWYRQAAGRGLQLLFYSVGIGQISSEVPQNLSASRPQDRQFILSSKKLLLSDSGFYLCAWKIGMNTEAFFGQGTRLTVV.

This clonotype was seen repeatedly, ten times or more. The rearrangement joins TRBV4-1 to TRBJ2-1; D is ambiguous. Per germline, CDR1 MGHRA and CDR2 YSYEKL. V lost 0 bases, J lost 3 bases, and 6 bases lay in between. The CDR3 contains 14 residues. The CDR3 protein is CASSQDAYYNEQFF. In nucleotides, the CDR3 is TGCGCCAGCAGCCAAGATGCGTACTACAATGAGCAGTTCTTC.

This clonotype was detected a few times. J is TRBJ2-6 and V is TRBV6-1; unclear D gene. Germline lookup yields CDR1 MNHNS and CDR2 SASEGT. CDR3 length: 17 amino acids. The V and J ends lost 1 base and 0 bases respectively, with 10 bases between them. In DNA, the CDR3 is TGTGCCAGCAGTGAAGTGGGTTCATACTCTGGGGCCAACGTCCTGACTTTC. This gives the protein CASSEVGSYSGANVLTF.

In its sample, this clonotype was seen many times. V gene TRBV4-1 combines with J gene TRBJ2-5; 8 nucleotides agree with TRBD1. The CDR3 spans 16 residues. Losses at the gene ends were 0 bases for V and 4 bases for J; bases not matched to a gene: 7. The germline CDR1 and CDR2 sequences are MGHRA and YSYEKL. This CDR3 is CASSQDDRGDLETQYF. Here the CDR3 DNA reads TGCGCCAGCAGCCAAGACGACAGGGGAGATTTAGAGACCCAGTACTTC.

With respect to this clonotype: A much larger clone sits a single nucleotide away, making a read error possible. The chain combines TRBV12-3 or TRBV12-4 with TRBJ1-3; D uncertain. The CDR3 is 16 amino acids. V lost 3 bases and J 4 bases, leaving 16 bases between the germline ends. This CDR3 is CASSFGDQEGGNTIYF. As DNA, the CDR3 is TGTGCCAGCAGTTTTGGGGATCAGGAGGGCGGAAACACCATATATTTT.

This clonotype was recorded at least ten times. This chain links TRBV12-3 or TRBV12-4 with TRBJ1-3; TRBD1 matches 8 bases. The CDR3 consists of 13 residues. J was trimmed by 4 bases and V by 10 bases; bases with no gene match: 6. CDR3 nucleotides: TGTGCCACCTACAGGGGGGGCGGAAACACCATATATTTT. Encoded protein: CATYRGGGNTIYF.

About this clonotype itself: Just one base apart from a much larger clone, this may be a read error. V gene TRBV29-1 combines with J gene TRBJ2-5; D tentatively fits TRBD1 or TRBD2 (6 bases each). This CDR3 spans 14 amino acids. V gave up 4 bases and J gave up 5 bases, with 17 bases separating them. Germline CDR1 reads SQVTM; CDR2 reads ANQGSEA. This CDR3 reads CSVGLPGGHETQYF. CDR3 nucleotide sequence: TGCAGCGTTGGCCTACCCGGGGGACACGAGACCCAGTACTTC. The full variable domain, in which reference TRBV29-1 and TRBJ2-5 provide the parts outside the CDR3, is SAVISQKPSRDICQRGTSLTIQCQVDSQVTMMFWYRQQPGQSLTLIATANQGSEATYESGFVIDKFPISRPNLTFSTLTVSNMSPEDSSIYLCSVGLPGGHETQYFGPGTRLLVL.

There are many counts of this clonotype. DNA for the CDR3: TGTGCCAGCAGTCCGACGGGGGTGGCGGGCGGCTACACCTTC. This sequence encodes CASSPTGVAGGYTF. The J gene is TRBJ1-2, the V gene TRBV2; D perhaps matches TRBD1 (5 bases). The V gene's germline CDR1 is SNHLY and CDR2 FYNNEI. The CDR3 has 14 amino acids. V lost 5 bases and J 8 bases, leaving 18 bases between the germline ends.

V and J are TRBV7-9 and TRBJ2-5, with TRBD2 matching over 8 bases. CDR1 and CDR2 from the germline V gene are SEHNR and FQNEAQ (reference sequence). Trimming removed 5 bases from V and 4 bases from J; junction bases left unmatched: 6. The CDR3 length is 14 residues. As DNA, the CDR3 is TGTGCCAGCAGCCTGCGGGGGGCCTTAGAGACCCAGTACTTC. Translation gives CASSLRGALETQYF.

This clonotype was seen repeatedly, ten times or more. The J gene is TRBJ2-2, the V gene TRBV5-1, with TRBD2 matching over 8 bases. Germline trimming cut 2 bases from V and 4 bases from J; bases unmatched to any gene: 13. The CDR3 consists of 18 residues. Germline loops: CDR1 SGHRS, CDR2 YFSETQ. CDR3 amino acids: CASSFAAGASFSTGELFF. In nucleotides, the CDR3 is TGCGCCAGCAGCTTCGCAGCGGGGGCCTCTTTTTCCACCGGGGAGCTGTTTTTT.

This clonotype was seen ten or more times. The rearrangement links TRBV20-1 to TRBJ2-5; D may be TRBD2 (6 bases). Germline CDR1 DFQATT, CDR2 SNEGSKA (reference sequence). Between the trimmed V and J ends, which lost 6 bases and 5 bases, there was a span of 22 bases. CDR3 size: 15 residues. CDR3 region: CSAHIRRGYGETQYF. CDR3 DNA: TGCAGTGCCCATATCCGTCGGGGGTATGGTGAGACCCAGTACTTC.

Ten or more counts support this clonotype. The chain recombines TRBV7-8 with TRBJ2-2, with D possibly being TRBD1 (5 bases). Germline V CDR1 and CDR2: SGHVS, FQNEAQ. CDR3 length: 13 residues. The ends were cut back, 6 bases at V and 0 bases at J, with 5 bases in the middle. CDR3 DNA: TGTGCCAGCAGGACAGCGAACACCGGGGAGCTGTTTTTT. Amino acids: CASRTANTGELFF.

This clonotype came up many times. The chain couples TRBV7-2 to TRBJ2-1; either TRBD1 or TRBD2 may supply D (5 bases each). CDR1 and CDR2 (germline): SGHTA, FQGNSA. Trimming took off 3 bases at V and 6 bases at J, with 9 bases between the two ends. The CDR3 length is 13 residues. The DNA of the CDR3 is TGTGCCAGCAGCTTTTGGGGGACCAATGAGCAGTTCTTC. It codes for CASSFWGTNEQFF.

This clonotype was picked up a small number of times. The chain is built from TRBV20-1 and TRBJ2-1; D is unclear. The CDR3 is 15 amino acids. Germline V gene data show CDR1 as DFQATT and CDR2 as SNEGSKA (reference sequence). The ends were cut back, 2 bases at V and 9 bases at J, with 20 bases in the middle. The CDR3 coding sequence is TGCAGTGCTAGACACGGCGCTAGACCTACCGTTGAGCAGTTCTTC. Its protein is CSARHGARPTVEQFF.

This clonotype was counted ten times or more. V gene TRBV7-2 combines with J gene TRBJ1-1; possibly TRBD1 for D (5 bases). The CDR3 contains 15 residues. Germline lookup yields CDR1 SGHTA and CDR2 FQGNSA. The germline V and J ends were trimmed by 2 bases and 5 bases, with 15 bases remaining between them. CDR3 DNA: TGTGCCAGCAGCTTATTGTGGGGACTAGGGACTGAAGCTTTCTTT. It is translated as CASSLLWGLGTEAFF.

The table lists this clonotype with many counts. This chain connects TRBV27 to TRBJ2-5; TRBD1 or TRBD2 may be the D gene (6 bases each). Germline V gives CDR1 MNHEY, CDR2 SMNVEV (reference sequence). The CDR3 consists of 14 residues. Trimming cost V 2 bases and J 4 bases, with 11 bases left between them. The CDR3 bases are TGTGCCAGCAGTTTAAGTGGAGGGGGAGAGACCCAGTACTTC. Its translation is CASSLSGGGETQYF.

The sample holds many counts of this clonotype. The rearrangement uses TRBV20-1 and TRBJ1-1; D uncertain. Trimming left V 0 bases short and J 0 bases short, with 5 bases between. Germline V gene lookup returns CDR1 DFQATT and CDR2 SNEGSKA (reference sequence). The CDR3 runs to 13 residues. CDR3 sequence: CSARDRVNTEAFF. The CDR3 region has the DNA TGCAGTGCTAGAGACCGGGTGAACACTGAAGCTTTCTTT.

This clonotype has ten or more counts. V and J are TRBV5-1 and TRBJ1-4, with D perhaps TRBD1 (6 bases). The germline V gene encodes CDR1 SGHRS and CDR2 YFSETQ. The CDR3 is 14 amino acids. V was shortened by 4 bases and J by 7 bases, with 14 bases between the two germline ends. CDR3 DNA sequence: TGCGCCAGCAGCATACAGGGAAGAGGTGAAAAACTGTTTTTT. It yields the protein CASSIQGRGEKLFF.

This clonotype was counted ten times or more. The V gene is TRBV11-2, the J gene TRBJ2-2, with TRBD1 identical over 7 bases. The CDR3 is made up of 17 amino acids. The germline V gene has CDR1 SGHAT and CDR2 FQNNGV. V lost 3 bases and J lost 4; bases outside the gene matches: 11. The CDR3: CASSLAHGTVATGELFF. In DNA form, the CDR3 reads TGTGCCAGCAGCTTGGCCCACGGGACAGTAGCCACCGGGGAGCTGTTTTTT.

Remarks on this clonotype: The junction shows a germline mismatch at one end, possibly a read error. This chain's CDR3 is CAISINQPQHF. The CDR3 coding sequence is TGTGCCATCAGCATCAATCAGCCCCAGCATTTT. This chain connects TRBV7-8 to TRBJ1-5; D is unresolved. This CDR3 contains 11 residues. Germline V CDR1 and CDR2: SGHVS, FQNEAQ.